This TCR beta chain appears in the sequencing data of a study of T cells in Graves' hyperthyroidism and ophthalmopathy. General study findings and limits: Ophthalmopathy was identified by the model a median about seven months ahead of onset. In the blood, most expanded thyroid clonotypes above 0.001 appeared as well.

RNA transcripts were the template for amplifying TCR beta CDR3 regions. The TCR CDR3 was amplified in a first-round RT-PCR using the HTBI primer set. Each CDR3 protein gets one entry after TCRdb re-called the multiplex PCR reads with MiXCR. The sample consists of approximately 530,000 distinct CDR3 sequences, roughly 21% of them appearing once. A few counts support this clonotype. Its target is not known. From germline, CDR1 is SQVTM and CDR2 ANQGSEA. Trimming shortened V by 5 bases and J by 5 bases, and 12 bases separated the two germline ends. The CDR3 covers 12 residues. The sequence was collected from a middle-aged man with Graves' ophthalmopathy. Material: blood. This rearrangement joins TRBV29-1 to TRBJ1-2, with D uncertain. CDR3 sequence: CSVSHGEYGYTF. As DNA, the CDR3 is TGCAGCGTTTCCCACGGGGAATATGGCTACACCTTC.